The 32 T cell receptor beta chains below were found in one sample sequenced in a study of blood T cells in healthy people across ages. With a J-beta primer mix and a sample-barcoded 5' primer, a second PCR ran about 7 to 12 cycles. TCRdb used MiXCR to reprocess the 5' RACE reads, holding one entry per CDR3 protein. The data contain 650,000 or so distinct CDR3 sequences, approximately 52% of them singletons. The sequencing sample was made of blood. All receptors derive from a woman aged 80 or older in good health.

A remark on this clonotype: A much larger clone is a single base away; this may be a read error. V and J are TRBV25-1 and TRBJ2-4; D is possibly TRBD1 or TRBD2 (5 bases each). The V end lost 7 bases, the J end lost 1 base, and 23 bases lay between the germline ends. CDR1 is MGHDK, CDR2 SYGVNS, per germline. The CDR3 is 18 amino acids. The CDR3 sequence is CASNVTPGAQGAKNIQYF. The DNA for the CDR3 is TGTGCCAGCAATGTCACTCCCGGGGCCCAGGGTGCCAAAAACATTCAGTACTTC.

Points on this clonotype: A read error may explain this, as a much larger clone is one base away. V is TRBV9 and J is TRBJ2-3; perhaps TRBD2 as D (5 bases). Germline V CDR1 and CDR2: SGDLS, YYNGEE. The CDR3 is 15 amino acids. The CDR3 sequence is CAGSGDPTSTDTQYF. CDR3 DNA sequence: TGTGCCGGCAGCGGAGACCCTACTTCCACAGATACGCAGTATTTT. Full variable domain (missing parts from reference TRBV9 and TRBJ2-3): DSGVTQTPKHLITATGQRVTLRCSPRSGDLSVYWYQQSLDQGLQFLIQYYNGEERAKGNILERFSAQQFPDLHSELNLSSLELGDSALYFCAGSGDPTSTDTQYFGPGTRLTVL.

The chain is built from TRBV29-1 and TRBJ2-7; D is uncertain. This CDR3 is built from 11 residues. CDR1 and CDR2 (germline): SQVTM, ANQGSEA. Deletions cut 7 bases from V and 2 bases from J, with 9 bases between. The CDR3 region has the DNA TGCAGCGCCGGGCTCGCCTACGAGCAGTACTTC. It is translated as CSAGLAYEQYF.

This chain links TRBV5-1 with TRBJ2-5, with D unclear. CDR3 length: 14 residues. CDR1 is SGHRS, CDR2 YFSETQ, per germline. The V end lost 4 bases, the J end lost 5 bases, and 15 bases lay between the germline ends. The CDR3 protein is CASSLISPSETQYF. The CDR3 DNA sequence: TGCGCCAGCAGCCTTATCTCCCCGAGTGAGACCCAGTACTTC.

This clonotype was seen at least ten times. The CDR3 loop is CASSSINRNYGYTF. DNA of the CDR3: TGTGCCAGCAGTTCGATAAACAGAAACTATGGCTACACCTTC. The V call is TRBV12-3 or TRBV12-4, the J call TRBJ1-2; D not resolved. Between the trimmed V and J ends, which lost 4 bases and 2 bases, there was a span of 11 bases. The CDR3 runs 14 residues.

V is TRBV6-2 or TRBV6-3 and J is TRBJ2-3; no reliable D call. Per the germline V gene, CDR1 is MNHEY and CDR2 is SVGEGT. Trimming left V 2 bases short and J 11 bases short, with 11 bases between. The CDR3 is 12 amino acids. In nucleotides, the CDR3 is TGTGCCAGCAGTTACCCCCCCGCGGTGCAGTATTTT. This translates into CASSYPPAVQYF.

This clonotype was seen a single time. This chain joins TRBV12-3 or TRBV12-4 and TRBJ1-5; a possible D gene is TRBD1 (6 bases). The CDR3 length is 16 residues. The V end was cut by 6 bases, the J end by 1 base, with 16 bases between. DNA for the CDR3: TGTGCCAGCAGGCTCGGGGGGCAGGGGAGCAATCAGCCCCAGCATTTT. This sequence encodes CASRLGGQGSNQPQHF.

There are a few counts of this clonotype. Since a much larger clone is just one base distant, this may be a read error. V and J are TRBV9 and TRBJ2-1; 10 bases align to TRBD2. The assigned J gene may be wrong: the sequence end matches TRBJ2-7 better. CDR1 and CDR2 (germline): SGDLS, YYNGEE. The length of the CDR3 is 14 residues. CDR3 coding DNA: TGTGCCAGCACGAGCGGGGGGGCCTACAATGAGCAGTACTTC. Its translation is CASTSGGAYNEQYF.

The gene calls are TRBV2 and TRBJ1-1; no clear D. V was pared by 5 bases and J by 4 bases, with 14 bases between. CDR3 length equals 14 residues. Germline CDR1 and CDR2: SNHLY and FYNNEI. CDR3 coding DNA: TGTGCCAGCAGTCCTAGTTATAGGGTCACTGAAGCTTTCTTT. It specifies CASSPSYRVTEAFF.

The chain links TRBV29-1 to TRBJ1-1; unclear D gene. The germline CDR1 and CDR2 sequences are SQVTM and ANQGSEA. This CDR3 contains 13 residues. Trimming removed 4 bases from V and 0 bases from J, with 9 bases in between. The DNA for the CDR3 is TGCAGCGTTGTACACACCCTGAACACTGAAGCTTTCTTT. As protein: CSVVHTLNTEAFF.

The chain has TRBV6-2 or TRBV6-3 and TRBJ2-6; D possibly corresponds to TRBD1 (5 bases). The germline V and J ends were trimmed by 6 bases and 5 bases, with 14 bases remaining between them. Germline-derived CDR1 and CDR2 are MNHEY and SVGEGT. The CDR3 consists of 15 residues. CDR3 loop: CASSPQGSWANVLTF. The DNA for the CDR3 is TGTGCCAGCAGCCCCCAGGGAAGTTGGGCCAACGTCCTGACTTTC.

The chain employs TRBV13 and TRBJ2-7, with D perhaps TRBD1 (5 bases). Germline V gene sequence: CDR1 PRHDT, CDR2 FYEKMQ (reference sequence). The CDR3 totals 15 residues. Trimming cost V 0 bases and J 0 bases, with 9 bases left between them. In DNA, the CDR3 is TGTGCCAGCAGCTTAGGACAGGCCCTCTCCTACGAGCAGTACTTC. Amino acid sequence: CASSLGQALSYEQYF.

V is TRBV28 and J is TRBJ2-3, with D perhaps TRBD1 (6 bases). This CDR3 has 15 residues. Trimming removed 5 bases from V and 0 bases from J, with 12 bases in between. Germline CDR1 MDHEN, CDR2 SYDVKM. The CDR3 DNA reads as TGTGCCAGCAGTACAGGGACGGGTAGCACAGATACGCAGTATTTT. Translated, it gives CASSTGTGSTDTQYF. Complete variable domain (other parts from reference TRBV28 and TRBJ2-3): DVKVTQSSRYLVKRTGEKVFLECVQDMDHENMFWYRQDPGLGLRLIYFSYDVKMKEKGDIPEGYSVSREKKERFSLILESASTNQTSMYLCASSTGTGSTDTQYFGPGTRLTVL.

This clonotype turned up a few times. The chain couples TRBV7-2 to TRBJ1-1, with D perhaps matching TRBD1 (5 bases). V lost 1 base and J lost 1, with 13 bases in between. The CDR3 length is 16 residues. CDR1 SGHTA and CDR2 FQGNSA come from the germline V gene. The CDR3 bases are TGTGCCAGCAGCTTAGTCCTAGGGGCCCCGAACACTGAAGCTTTCTTT. Its translation: CASSLVLGAPNTEAFF.

This clonotype turned up a few times. The chain has TRBV12-3 or TRBV12-4 and TRBJ2-5; D not certain. This CDR3 has 14 residues. V lost 7 bases to trimming and J lost 5 bases, with 17 bases between them. CDR3 residues: CASKFAKATETQYF. In DNA form, the CDR3 reads TGTGCCAGCAAATTTGCCAAGGCTACGGAGACCCAGTACTTC.

This clonotype was recorded at least ten times. The rearrangement joins TRBV5-1 to TRBJ1-1; tentatively, D is TRBD1 (6 bases). The CDR3 has 14 residues. Germline V lookup: CDR1 SGHRS, CDR2 YFSETQ. Deletions cut 6 bases from V and 3 bases from J, with 15 bases between. The CDR3, as DNA: TGCGCCAGCACAACAGGGTTTTTAGACACTGAAGCTTTCTTT. It is translated as CASTTGFLDTEAFF.

At least ten counts were recorded for this clonotype. This chain connects TRBV18 to TRBJ2-3, with 7 bases identical to TRBD1. CDR3 length equals 13 residues. Trimming at V came to 3 bases and at J to 8 bases, leaving 5 bases not matched to a gene. Germline assignment: CDR1 KGHSH and CDR2 LQKENI. CDR3 protein: CASSPPDRTTQYF. The CDR3 nucleotides read TGTGCCAGCTCACCCCCGGACAGGACTACGCAGTATTTT.

As to this clonotype: Just one base apart from a much larger clone, this may be a read error. The chain recombines TRBV2 with TRBJ2-3, with D unresolved. The V gene's germline CDR1 is SNHLY and CDR2 FYNNEI. V was cut by 8 bases and J by 1 base, with 7 bases left in between. CDR3 size: 12 residues. The CDR3 bases are TGTGCCAGCCACACTGGCACAGATACGCAGTATTTT. It codes for CASHTGTDTQYF.

Remarks on this clonotype: Just one base apart from a much larger clone, this may be a read error. The genes are TRBV18 and TRBJ2-7; 10 bases map to TRBD2. J gave up 7 bases and V 4 bases, and 13 bases lay outside the gene matches. The germline V gene encodes CDR1 KGHSH and CDR2 LQKENI. CDR3 length: 16 residues. In nucleotides, the CDR3 is TGTGCCAGCTCACGAGGACTAGCGGCGAGGTACAATGAGCAGTACTTC. Encoded protein: CASSRGLAARYNEQYF.

This clonotype was detected a few times. This sequence joins TRBV2 and TRBJ2-3, with TRBD2 matching over 8 bases. The ends lost 4 bases at V and 5 bases at J; junction bases unmatched: 8. This CDR3 spans 15 amino acids. CDR1 and CDR2 from the germline V gene are SNHLY and FYNNEI. CDR3 nucleotide sequence: TGTGCCAGCAGTGCGGGAGGGCCGGGGGTAGATACGCAGTATTTT. Its protein product is CASSAGGPGVDTQYF.

This clonotype was detected a few times. The V and J genes are TRBV4-2 and TRBJ1-3, with TRBD1 matching 7 bases. V shed 0 bases, J shed 7 bases, and the junction held 6 bases outside the gene matches. The CDR3 runs 15 residues. CDR1 is LGHNA, CDR2 YNFKEQ, per germline. This chain's CDR3 is CASSQEAGGRNTIYF. The CDR3 DNA follows: TGTGCCAGCAGCCAAGAAGCAGGGGGGAGGAACACCATATATTTT.

As concerns this clonotype: This may come from a read error, since a much larger clone is one base off. V and J are TRBV9 and TRBJ2-5, with 14 bases aligning to TRBD2. CDR3 length: 16 residues. The germline CDR1 and CDR2 sequences are SGDLS and YYNGEE. The CDR3 here is CVSSVGTSGGIETQYF. Written as DNA, the CDR3 is TGTGTCAGCAGCGTCGGGACTAGCGGGGGAATAGAGACCCAGTACTTC.

V is TRBV7-9 and J is TRBJ2-1, with 9 bases lining up with TRBD2. J gave up 8 bases and V 9 bases, and 11 bases lay outside the gene matches. CDR3 length: 14 residues. The germline V gene encodes CDR1 SEHNR and CDR2 FQNEAQ (reference sequence). The CDR3 DNA sequence: TGTGCCAGTAAAATAGCGGGAGCTGAGGATGAGCAGTTCTTC. Its translation: CASKIAGAEDEQFF.

This clonotype was picked up many times. The rearrangement uses TRBV29-1 and TRBJ2-7, with a possible D match to TRBD2 (7 bases). The CDR3 covers 16 residues. The germline V gene has CDR1 SQVTM and CDR2 ANQGSEA. V was pared by 0 bases and J by 4 bases, with 19 bases between. The CDR3 loop reads CSVEERVRGGAYEQYF. CDR3 bases: TGCAGCGTTGAAGAGAGGGTAAGGGGGGGGGCTTACGAGCAGTACTTC.

This clonotype was picked up many times. The rearrangement joins TRBV5-1 to TRBJ2-1; D might be TRBD1 or TRBD2, each matching 5 bases. The CDR3 covers 16 residues. Between the trimmed V and J ends, which lost 2 bases and 6 bases, there was a span of 18 bases. CDR1 and CDR2 from the germline V gene are SGHRS and YFSETQ. In DNA, the CDR3 is TGCGCCAGCAGCTTAACCGGGACGCACAGTAGCAATGAGCAGTTCTTC. It specifies CASSLTGTHSSNEQFF.

The CDR3 loop is CSAREPGTGDTQYF. The CDR3 DNA sequence: TGCAGTGCTAGAGAGCCGGGGACGGGGGATACGCAGTATTTT. The chain joins TRBV20-1 to TRBJ2-3; either TRBD1 or TRBD2 may supply D (5 bases each). Germline values: CDR1 DFQATT, CDR2 SNEGSKA (reference sequence). This CDR3 is built from 14 residues. V lost 0 bases, J lost 6 bases, and 13 bases lay in between.

V usage is TRBV11-2 and J usage is TRBJ2-7, with TRBD2 matching over 11 bases. Germline CDR1 SGHAT, CDR2 FQNNGV. The CDR3 length is 17 residues. Trimming took 1 base from V and 2 from J; bases not matched to a gene: 7. The CDR3: CASSLVPLTSGAYEQYF. The CDR3 region has the DNA TGTGCCAGCAGCTTAGTCCCTCTGACTAGCGGGGCCTACGAGCAGTACTTC.

The rearrangement links TRBV7-9 to TRBJ2-4; no reliable D call. The DNA end is a closer match to TRBJ2-7, so the J assignment may be wrong. The CDR3 is 16 amino acids. In germline, CDR1 is SEHNR, CDR2 FQNEAQ (reference sequence). Written as DNA, the CDR3 is TGTGCCAGCAGCCCAGAGACCCGGTTGGAAAGGAGCGAGCAGTACTTC. Protein sequence: CASSPETRLERSEQYF.

This rearrangement joins TRBV7-2 to TRBJ2-3, with D tentatively TRBD1 (5 bases). Germline CDR1 reads SGHTA; CDR2 reads FQGNSA. CDR3 length: 15 amino acids. The ends were cut back, 3 bases at V and 4 bases at J, with 14 bases in the middle. The CDR3 sequence is CASSFKGLGPDTQYF. Here the CDR3 DNA reads TGTGCCAGCAGCTTCAAGGGGCTAGGCCCAGATACGCAGTATTTT.

V and J are TRBV18 and TRBJ1-6; 10 positions match TRBD1. In germline, CDR1 is KGHSH, CDR2 LQKENI. The CDR3 extends over 15 amino acids. The V gene end was trimmed by 4 bases and the J gene end by 8 bases; junction bases not matched to a gene: 5. The CDR3 spells CASSLGTGAHSPLHF. In DNA, the CDR3 is TGTGCCAGCTCACTCGGGACAGGGGCCCATTCACCCCTCCACTTT. The variable domain in full, completed from reference TRBV18 and TRBJ1-6, reads NAGVMQNPRHLVRRRGQEARLRCSPMKGHSHVYWYRQLPEEGLKFMVYLQKENIIDESGMPKERFSAEFPKEGPSILRIQQVVRGDSAAYFCASSLGTGAHSPLHFGNGTRLTVT.

The sample holds many counts of this clonotype. The J gene is TRBJ2-5, the V gene TRBV7-9, with D perhaps TRBD2 (5 bases). Trimming stripped 10 bases from V and 2 bases from J, with 14 bases between. Germline lookup yields CDR1 SEHNR and CDR2 FQNEAQ (reference sequence). The CDR3 has 13 residues. CDR3 sequence: CATRWRYQETQYF. The CDR3 bases are TGTGCCACAAGATGGAGGTATCAAGAGACCCAGTACTTC.

This clonotype has more than one count but fewer than ten. The germline gene is not matched at one end of the junction; a read error may be the cause. This chain joins TRBV5-1 and TRBJ2-1; D gene unclear. CDR3 length: 16 residues. From germline, CDR1 is SGHRS and CDR2 YFSETQ. Written as DNA, the CDR3 is TGCGCCAGCAGCTTGAGCCCTACCCGGAATTACAATGAGCAGAACTTC. Translating gives CASSLSPTRNYNEQNF.